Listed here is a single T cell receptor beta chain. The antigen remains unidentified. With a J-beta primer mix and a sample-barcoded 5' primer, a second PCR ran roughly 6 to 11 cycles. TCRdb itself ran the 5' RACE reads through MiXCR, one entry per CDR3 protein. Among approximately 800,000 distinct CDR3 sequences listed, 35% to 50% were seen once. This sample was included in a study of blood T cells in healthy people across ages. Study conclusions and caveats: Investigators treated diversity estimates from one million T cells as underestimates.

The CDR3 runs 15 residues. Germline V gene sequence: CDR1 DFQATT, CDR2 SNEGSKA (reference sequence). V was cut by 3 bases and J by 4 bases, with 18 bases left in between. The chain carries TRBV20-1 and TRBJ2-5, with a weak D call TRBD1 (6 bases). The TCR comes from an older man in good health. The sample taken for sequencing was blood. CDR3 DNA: TGCAGTGCTAGGGGGGACAACCGGCAGGGAGAGACCCAGTACTTC. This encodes CSARGDNRQGETQYF.